There are a few counts of the clone carrying this TCR beta chain. Sequencing was performed with immunoSEQ multiplex PCR; in TCRdb, only in-frame clones are kept and a portion is missing. The sample holds under 150,000 clones, 65% to 85% seen once. This sample is drawn from a study of cytotoxic CD8 clonotypes in ibrutinib-treated CLL. CDR1 and CDR2 from the germline V gene are SGHRS and YFSETQ. The CDR3 spans 15 residues. V was shortened by 4 bases and J by 3 bases, with 16 bases between the two germline ends. V and J are TRBV5-1 and TRBJ1-1, with TRBD1 as a possible D gene (6 bases). The TCR was taken from a human donor with chronic lymphocytic leukemia. The sample consisted of PBMCs, taken after 36 months of ibrutinib treatment. CDR3 loop: CASSPGTTGYTEAFF. CDR3 in DNA: TGCGCCAGCAGCCCCGGGACAACAGGTTACACTGAAGCTTTCTTT.